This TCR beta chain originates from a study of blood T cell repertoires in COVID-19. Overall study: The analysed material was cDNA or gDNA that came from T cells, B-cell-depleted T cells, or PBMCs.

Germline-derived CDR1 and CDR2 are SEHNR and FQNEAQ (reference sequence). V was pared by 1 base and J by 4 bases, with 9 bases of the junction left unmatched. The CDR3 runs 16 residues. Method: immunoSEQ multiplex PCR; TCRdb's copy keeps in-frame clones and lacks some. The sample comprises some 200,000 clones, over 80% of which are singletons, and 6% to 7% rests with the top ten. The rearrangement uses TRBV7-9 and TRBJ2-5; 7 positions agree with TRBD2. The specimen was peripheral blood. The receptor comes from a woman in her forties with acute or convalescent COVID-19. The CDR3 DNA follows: TGTGCCAGCAGCTTAGGCCACGCGGGAGAGGCAGAGACCCAGTACTTC. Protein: CASSLGHAGEAETQYF.